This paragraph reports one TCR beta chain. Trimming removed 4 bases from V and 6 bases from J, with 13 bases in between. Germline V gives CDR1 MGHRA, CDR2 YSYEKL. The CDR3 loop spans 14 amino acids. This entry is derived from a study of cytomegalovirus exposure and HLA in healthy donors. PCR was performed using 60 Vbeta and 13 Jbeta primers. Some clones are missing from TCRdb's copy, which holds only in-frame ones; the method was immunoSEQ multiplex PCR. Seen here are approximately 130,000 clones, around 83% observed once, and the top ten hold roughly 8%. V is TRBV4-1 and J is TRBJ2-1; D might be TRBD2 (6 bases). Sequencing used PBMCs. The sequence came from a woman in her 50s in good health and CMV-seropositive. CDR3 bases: TGCGCCAGCAGCCTCCGGGACTCTTTCAATGAGCAGTTCTTC. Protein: CASSLRDSFNEQFF.